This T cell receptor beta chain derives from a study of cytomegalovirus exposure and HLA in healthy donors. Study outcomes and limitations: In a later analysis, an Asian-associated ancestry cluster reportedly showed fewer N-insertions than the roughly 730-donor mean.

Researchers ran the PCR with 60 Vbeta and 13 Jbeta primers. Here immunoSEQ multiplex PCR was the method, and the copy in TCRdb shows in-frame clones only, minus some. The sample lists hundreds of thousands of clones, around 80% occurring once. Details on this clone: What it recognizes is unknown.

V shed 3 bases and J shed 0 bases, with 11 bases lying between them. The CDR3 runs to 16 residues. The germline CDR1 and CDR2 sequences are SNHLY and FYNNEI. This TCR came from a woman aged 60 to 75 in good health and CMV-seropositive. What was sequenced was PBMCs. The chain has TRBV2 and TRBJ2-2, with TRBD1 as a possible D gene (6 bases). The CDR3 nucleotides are TGTGCCAGCAGTGACCTTTACAGGGCGAACACCGGGGAGCTGTTTTTT. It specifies CASSDLYRANTGELFF.